Below, 17 T cell receptor beta chains from the same sample are listed, as sequenced in a study of tissue T cells after allogeneic stem cell transplantation (dated by TCRdb to between 2021 and 2022). Explained via the paper, the time point label denotes: mouse harvest day 14 after allogeneic transplant. Mouse grafts consisting of 10^7 T-cell-depleted bone marrow cells combined with 10^6 splenic CD5+ T cells were administered by tail vein injection. Library prep was done by the immunoSEQ multiplex PCR assay. This immuneACCESS table, as held by TCRdb, lists in-frame sequences with V and J called but not all clones. Of the missing ones, under half trace to an unresolved V gene in checked studies; the others have no known cause. Counted in this sample were more than 6,000 clones; under 35% of them appeared once. The ten largest clonotypes hold roughly 6% of the sample. The sequenced sample consisted of skin. The source of these receptors is a female BALB/c mouse given C57BL/6 T cells with graft-versus-host disease after an allogeneic hematopoietic cell transplant.

This clone appeared a few times. Mouse gene names and germline throughout. Read sequence stops 1 residue before the CDR3 end, and the germline J gene provides the missing end. The chain employs TRBV26 and TRBJ1-1; 10 bases match TRBD1. V lost 6 bases to trimming and J lost 3 bases; unmatched junction nucleotides: 1. In germline, CDR1 is KGHPV, CDR2 FQNQEV (reference sequence). The length of the CDR3 is 13 residues. CDR3 DNA, as far as it was read: TGTGCCAGCAGAGACAGGGGGCACACAGAAGTCTTC. This translates into CASRDRGHTEVF. In full, the CDR3 reads CASRDRGHTEVFF.

This clone appeared a few times. Genes and germline come from the mouse. Coverage ceases 1 residue before the CDR3 finishes, and the germline J gene fills in the end. The rearrangement uses TRBV3 and TRBJ2-7; 12 nucleotides line up with TRBD2. The CDR3 is 15 amino acids. The V gene end was trimmed by 5 bases and the J gene end by 4 bases; junction bases not matched to a gene: 6. Germline assignment: CDR1 SNHLY and CDR2 FYNGKV (reference sequence). This CDR3 is CASSPDWGGAYEQYF. Incomplete CDR3 DNA: TGTGCCAGCAGCCCCGACTGGGGGGGCGCATATGAACAGTAC.

Concerning this clone: Gene and germline names: mouse. The read is 1 residue too short to cover the CDR3 end, so that end is filled in from the germline J gene. V and J are TRBV13-3 and TRBJ2-7; 9 positions agree with TRBD2. V shed 1 base and J 0 bases; nucleotides not matched to a gene: 5. The CDR3 length is 16 residues. The V gene's germline CDR1 is NNHDY and CDR2 SYVADS. The covered CDR3 bases are TGTGCCAGCAGTGATCTTACTGGGGGGAACTCCTATGAACAGTAC. Its protein product is CASSDLTGGNSYEQY. The complete CDR3 protein is CASSDLTGGNSYEQYF.

This clone turned up a few times. The gene names here belong to mouse. The part of the CDR3 DNA that was read is TGTGCCAGCAGGCTACAAGCAAACACAGAAGTCTTC. Its translation is CASRLQANTEVF. The entire CDR3 is CASRLQANTEVFF. This chain uses TRBV26 with TRBJ1-1; D unclear. The read ends 1 residue shy of where the CDR3 ends; the end is completed using the germline J gene. The germline V gene has CDR1 KGHPV and CDR2 FQNQEV (reference sequence). The CDR3 covers 13 residues. Trimming cost V 6 bases and J 0 bases, with 8 bases left between them.

In the case of this clone: The listed genes are named as in mouse. Coverage ceases 1 residue before the CDR3 finishes, and the germline J gene fills in the end. The chain carries TRBV26 and TRBJ2-5; D is undetermined. The CDR3 spans 12 residues. Trimming pared 4 bases from V and 6 bases from J, leaving 8 bases between. Germline V gives CDR1 KGHPV, CDR2 FQNQEV (reference sequence). CDR3 DNA, as far as it was read: TGTGCCAGCAGTCGTTGGACGGACACCCAGTAC. Protein: CASSRWTDTQY. The CDR3 as a whole reads CASSRWTDTQYF.

With regard to this clone: Gene names and germline match the mouse. The sequenced fragment ends 1 residue before the CDR3 boundary, so the rest is inferred from the germline J gene. The V and J genes are TRBV3 and TRBJ1-1; D not resolved. Germline V gene sequence: CDR1 SNHLY, CDR2 FYNGKV (reference sequence). V was clipped by 2 bases and J by 3 bases, with 7 bases between them. This CDR3 has 13 residues. CDR3 bases read: TGTGCCAGCAGCTTAAGGGCATACACAGAAGTCTTC. It translates to CASSLRAYTEVF. The complete CDR3 protein is CASSLRAYTEVFF. Using reference TRBV3 and TRBJ1-1 for the parts outside the CDR3, the full variable domain is GPKVLQIPSHQIIDMGQMVTLNCDPVSNHLYFYWYKQILGQQMEFLVNFYNGKVMEKSKLFKDQFSVERPDGSYFTLKIQPTALEDSAVYFCASSLRAYTEVFFGKGTRLTVV.

About this clone: Genes here carry mouse names. Sequencing ends 1 residue short of the CDR3 end; the germline J gene provides the rest. The V gene is TRBV3, the J gene TRBJ1-1; the D is unclear. Trimming removed 1 base at V and 1 base at J, with 4 bases between. The CDR3 has 13 amino acids. The germline CDR1 and CDR2 sequences are SNHLY and FYNGKV (reference sequence). CDR3 DNA, as far as it was read: TGTGCCAGCAGCTTAGAGGGAAACACAGAAGTCTTC. Translating gives CASSLEGNTEVF. The CDR3 as a whole reads CASSLEGNTEVFF.

A word on this clone: The gene symbols are mouse symbols. The read ends 1 residue early relative to the CDR3; the germline J gene fills the gap. The chain uses TRBV5 and TRBJ2-7; no definite D call. The V gene's germline CDR1 is LGHNA and CDR2 YNLKQL (reference sequence). The length of the CDR3 is 13 residues. The ends were cut back, 0 bases at V and 3 bases at J, with 6 bases in the middle. The part of the CDR3 DNA that was read is TGTGCCAGCAGCCAAGACACAGACTATGAACAGTAC. This gives the protein CASSQDTDYEQY. The whole CDR3 protein reads CASSQDTDYEQYF.

A word on this clone: Mouse germline and gene names are used. The CDR3 end is not reached by the read, which stops 1 residue before it; the germline J gene fills it in. The rearrangement uses TRBV14 and TRBJ1-6; D not resolved. TRBJ1-6 is assigned to the ORF class and has an uncertain function. The length of the CDR3 is 12 residues. Germline V lookup: CDR1 SGHDT, CDR2 FRDEAV. V gave up 4 bases and J gave up 9 bases, with 8 bases separating them. CDR3 sequence: CASSLGSSPLYF. CDR3 DNA, as far as it was read: TGTGCCAGCAGTCTAGGGAGTTCGCCCCTCTAC.

This clone has just a few counts. Genes and germline come from the mouse. The read ends 1 residue early relative to the CDR3; the germline J gene fills the gap. This sequence joins TRBV26 and TRBJ2-2; TRBD2 matches 7 bases. This CDR3 spans 15 amino acids. Germline V CDR1 and CDR2: KGHPV, FQNQEV (reference sequence). The junction had 5 bases not matched to a gene; V was cut back by 3 bases and J by 4 bases. CDR3 bases read: TGTGCCAGCAGTCTAGGACTGGTGAGCACCGGGCAGCTCTAC. Its translation: CASSLGLVSTGQLY. The complete CDR3 sequence is CASSLGLVSTGQLYF.

With regard to this clone: These gene names are mouse names. The DNA ends 1 residue before the CDR3 does, and the rest of the CDR3 is filled in from the germline J gene. The chain couples TRBV3 to TRBJ1-3; D ambiguous. The ends were cut back, 2 bases at V and 3 bases at J, with 8 bases in the middle. Germline V lookup: CDR1 SNHLY, CDR2 FYNGKV (reference sequence). The CDR3 consists of 14 residues. CDR3 bases read: TGTGCCAGCAGCTTAAGTAGGGTTGGAAATACGCTCTAT. Protein product: CASSLSRVGNTLY. The whole CDR3 region reads CASSLSRVGNTLYF.

In regard to this clone: Each gene name is a mouse one. Coverage ceases 1 residue before the CDR3 finishes, and the germline J gene fills in the end. The chain uses TRBV26 and TRBJ1-1; D ambiguous. CDR1 is KGHPV, CDR2 FQNQEV, per germline (reference sequence). This CDR3 is 14 amino acids long. Trimming left V 4 bases short and J 0 bases short, with 9 bases between. This CDR3 is CASSPHKANTEVFF. Incomplete CDR3 DNA: TGTGCCAGCAGTCCACATAAAGCAAACACAGAAGTCTTC.

A word on this clone: Mouse germline and gene names are used. Sequencing ends 1 residue short of the CDR3 end; the germline J gene provides the rest. The sample holds other DNA sequences that translate to the same CDR3. This chain connects TRBV26 to TRBJ1-1, with D uncertain. Germline values: CDR1 KGHPV, CDR2 FQNQEV (reference sequence). This CDR3 has 13 amino acids. Trimming stripped 4 bases from V and 0 bases from J, with 6 bases between. The sequenced CDR3 bases are TGTGCCAGCAGTCGAACGGCAAACACAGAAGTCTTC. Translation: CASSRTANTEVF. The CDR3 reads in full as CASSRTANTEVFF.

There are a few counts of this clone. Gene names follow the mouse nomenclature. The CDR3 region is CASGTGVEQYF. CDR3 DNA, as far as it was read: TGTGCCAGCGGTACTGGGGTTGAACAGTAC. This chain uses TRBV13-2 with TRBJ2-7, with 7 bases that match TRBD2. The read terminates 1 residue ahead of where the CDR3 ends, so the germline J gene completes it. Germline V lookup: CDR1 NNHNN, CDR2 SYGAGS (reference sequence). With V trimmed by 4 bases and J by 6 bases, 1 base remained unmatched. CDR3 length: 11 residues.

This clone was detected a few times. Gene names and germline match the mouse. The read ends 1 residue before the CDR3 terminus; that terminus is restored from the germline J gene. The chain has TRBV3 and TRBJ2-1, with 7 bases fitting TRBD1. The CDR3 runs to 13 residues. Trimming took 2 bases from V and 6 from J; bases not matched to a gene: 1. Germline CDR1 and CDR2: SNHLY and FYNGKV (reference sequence). The CDR3 spells CASSLNRGAEQFF. The part of the CDR3 DNA that was read is TGTGCCAGCAGCTTAAACAGGGGTGCTGAGCAGTTC.

Comment on this clone: Mouse gene names apply. The read terminates 1 residue before the CDR3 end, so the remaining end is supplied by the germline J gene. The rearrangement uses TRBV26 and TRBJ2-7, with TRBD1 matching over 10 bases. Germline values: CDR1 KGHPV, CDR2 FQNQEV (reference sequence). The CDR3 sequence is 14 residues long. J gave up 4 bases and V 1 base, and 1 base lay outside the gene matches. This CDR3 is CASSLWTGGYEQYF. The covered CDR3 bases are TGTGCCAGCAGTCTGTGGACAGGGGGGTATGAACAGTAC.

Turning to this clone: These gene names are mouse names. The CDR3 end falls 1 residue outside the read, so it is completed with the germline J gene. This sequence joins TRBV23 and TRBJ1-1; whether TRBD1, the table's D call, matches the DNA was not checked. The length of the CDR3 is 12 residues. Per the germline V gene, CDR1 is KGHTA and CDR2 is FQNQQP. CDR3 bases read: TGCTCCAGCAGTCAATCAGGGGGAGAAGTCTTC. It codes for CSSSQSGGEVF. The complete CDR3 protein is CSSSQSGGEVFF.